This T cell receptor beta chain derives from a study of cytomegalovirus exposure and HLA in healthy donors. Worth noting for this clone: The antigen is not known.

The CDR3 totals 14 residues. V shed 0 bases and J 7 bases; nucleotides not matched to a gene: 6. CDR1 is SGHRS, CDR2 YFSETQ, per germline. Both 60 Vbeta primers and 13 Jbeta primers went into the PCR. Method: immunoSEQ multiplex PCR; TCRdb's copy keeps in-frame clones and lacks some. This table holds around 150,000 clones, about 80% found once. Study-wide results and limits: Likely technical artifact: a cluster of highly shared sequence variants. A later analysis showed HLA-associated TCR beta chains outstripping equally common others in clonal expansion. In a later analysis, a missense DCLRE1C variant was linked to TCR beta V- and J-gene trimming.

This chain connects TRBV5-1 to TRBJ2-7, with 8 bases identical to TRBD1. Sequencing used PBMCs. This receptor was obtained from a man between 45 and 60 years old in good health and CMV-seropositive. The CDR3, as DNA: TGCGCCAGCAGCTTGGCCACAGGGGGTTTTGAGCAGTACTTC. Translating it yields CASSLATGGFEQYF.